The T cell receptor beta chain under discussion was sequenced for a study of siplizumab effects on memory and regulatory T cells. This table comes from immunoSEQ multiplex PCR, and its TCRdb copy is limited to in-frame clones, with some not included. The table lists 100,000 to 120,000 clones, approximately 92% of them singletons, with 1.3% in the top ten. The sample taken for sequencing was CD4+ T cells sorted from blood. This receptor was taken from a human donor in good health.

This chain's CDR3 is CASSFIGTSGVYNEQFF. CDR3 DNA sequence: TGTGCCAGCAGCTTTATAGGGACTAGCGGGGTTTACAATGAGCAGTTCTTC. This chain links TRBV7-9 with TRBJ2-1, with TRBD2 identical over 13 bases. Germline-derived CDR1 and CDR2 are SEHNR and FQNEAQ (reference sequence). The CDR3 has 17 residues. The junction had 6 bases not matched to a gene; V was cut back by 3 bases and J by 4 bases.